This passage covers 12 T cell receptor beta chains from one sample sequenced in a study of shared clonotypes between healthy human individuals. Clones were sequenced by immunoSEQ multiplex PCR, and TCRdb holds only the in-frame ones, with some missing. The profile shows over a million clones, more than 60% of them singletons. Sequencing was done on a sample of memory CD4+ T cells sorted from blood. Documented subset: CD45RA-negative fraction. The receptors here all came from a man in his late teens or twenties in good health.

V is TRBV2 and J is TRBJ2-3; D unresolved. The CDR3 consists of 14 residues. The V gene lost 7 bases and the J gene lost 4 bases, with 15 bases spanning the gap. Germline assignment: CDR1 SNHLY and CDR2 FYNNEI. This CDR3 reads CASKIAGSADTQYF. CDR3 nucleotides: TGTGCCAGCAAGATCGCCGGGTCCGCAGATACGCAGTATTTT.

The rearrangement uses TRBV5-6 and TRBJ2-5; tentatively, D is TRBD1 or TRBD2 (5 bases each). Germline lookup yields CDR1 SGHDT and CDR2 YYEEEE. The CDR3 spans 11 residues. V lost 3 bases to trimming and J lost 7 bases, with 7 bases between them. The CDR3 here is CASSYGGTQYF. CDR3 bases: TGTGCCAGCAGCTATGGGGGGACCCAGTACTTC.

This rearrangement joins TRBV6-6 to TRBJ1-1, with 7 nucleotides matching TRBD1. J was trimmed by 1 base and V by 6 bases; bases with no gene match: 8. Germline V lookup: CDR1 MNHNY, CDR2 SVGAGI (reference sequence). This CDR3 is 15 amino acids long. The CDR3 region is CASRRQGVKNTEAFF. The CDR3 DNA reads TGTGCCAGCAGACGACAGGGCGTGAAGAACACTGAAGCTTTCTTT.

In this sample, this clone turned up a few times. The gene calls are TRBV19 and TRBJ2-3; D gene unclear. V lost 1 base and J lost 6, with 2 bases in between. The CDR3 length is 11 residues. Germline V gene sequence: CDR1 LNHDA, CDR2 SQIVND (reference sequence). As DNA, the CDR3 is TGTGCCAGTAGTATAGTTGATACGCAGTATTTT. Translation: CASSIVDTQYF.

The V call is TRBV9, the J call TRBJ2-1, with D maybe TRBD2 (5 bases). Between the trimmed V and J ends, which lost 0 bases and 10 bases, there was a span of 17 bases. This CDR3 comprises 15 residues. From germline, CDR1 is SGDLS and CDR2 YYNGEE. The CDR3 region is CASSVGGGQSIEQFF. The CDR3 DNA reads as TGTGCCAGCAGCGTAGGAGGAGGCCAGAGCATCGAGCAGTTCTTC.

V and J are TRBV6-1 and TRBJ2-2; no reliable D call. Trimming removed 11 bases at V and 3 bases at J, with 10 bases between. Germline V CDR1 and CDR2: MNHNS, SASEGT. CDR3 length: 12 amino acids. The DNA for the CDR3 is TGTGCCGGTCTCAAGGACACCGGGGAGCTGTTTTTT. It encodes CAGLKDTGELFF.

The chain uses TRBV7-2 and TRBJ1-2, with D possibly being TRBD1 (5 bases). The CDR3 is made up of 13 amino acids. Germline CDR1 SGHTA, CDR2 FQGNSA. V gave up 5 bases and J gave up 5 bases, with 12 bases separating them. The CDR3 loop reads CASSPGTEYGYTF. The CDR3 region has the DNA TGTGCCAGCAGCCCCGGGACGGAATATGGCTACACCTTC.

The chain has TRBV29-1 and TRBJ1-2; possibly TRBD1 for D (6 bases). V lost 4 bases and J 8 bases, leaving 20 bases between the germline ends. The CDR3 is made up of 14 amino acids. Per the germline V gene, CDR1 is SQVTM and CDR2 is ANQGSEA. CDR3: CSVATGGVGWGYTF. CDR3 in DNA: TGCAGCGTTGCTACGGGGGGCGTGGGTTGGGGCTACACCTTC.

The V call is TRBV4-1, the J call TRBJ2-2; 8 bases map to TRBD2. The ends lost 0 bases at V and 0 bases at J; junction bases unmatched: 3. The CDR3 has 17 residues. Germline V gene lookup returns CDR1 MGHRA and CDR2 YSYEKL. The CDR3 protein is CASSQDLLAANTGELFF. The CDR3 nucleotides read TGCGCCAGCAGCCAAGATCTACTAGCGGCGAACACCGGGGAGCTGTTTTTT.

The chain has TRBV5-4 and TRBJ2-7; TRBD1 aligns across 12 bases. J lost 5 bases, V lost 4 bases, and 10 bases had no gene match. The CDR3 covers 16 residues. Germline lookup yields CDR1 SGHNT and CDR2 YYREEE (reference sequence). CDR3 sequence: CASSIRDRGPGHEQYF. In nucleotides, the CDR3 is TGTGCCAGCAGCATCCGGGACAGGGGGCCGGGGCACGAGCAGTACTTC.

CDR3 sequence reads: CASRKRDRSTDTQYF. DNA for the CDR3: TGCGCCAGCAGAAAGAGGGACCGGAGCACAGATACGCAGTATTTT. The chain recombines TRBV5-1 with TRBJ2-3; D assignment may be TRBD1 or TRBD2 (5 bases each). The V gene lost 5 bases and the J gene lost 0 bases, with 13 bases spanning the gap. This CDR3 is built from 15 residues. Germline V lookup: CDR1 SGHRS, CDR2 YFSETQ.

V and J are TRBV5-1 and TRBJ2-7, with 12 bases that match TRBD2. The CDR3 totals 14 residues. Trimming took 4 bases from V and 3 from J; bases not matched to a gene: 2. The germline CDR1 and CDR2 sequences are SGHRS and YFSETQ. The CDR3 region has the DNA TGCGCCAGCAGCCGGGGACTAGCGGGCTACGAGCAGTACTTC. This translates into CASSRGLAGYEQYF.